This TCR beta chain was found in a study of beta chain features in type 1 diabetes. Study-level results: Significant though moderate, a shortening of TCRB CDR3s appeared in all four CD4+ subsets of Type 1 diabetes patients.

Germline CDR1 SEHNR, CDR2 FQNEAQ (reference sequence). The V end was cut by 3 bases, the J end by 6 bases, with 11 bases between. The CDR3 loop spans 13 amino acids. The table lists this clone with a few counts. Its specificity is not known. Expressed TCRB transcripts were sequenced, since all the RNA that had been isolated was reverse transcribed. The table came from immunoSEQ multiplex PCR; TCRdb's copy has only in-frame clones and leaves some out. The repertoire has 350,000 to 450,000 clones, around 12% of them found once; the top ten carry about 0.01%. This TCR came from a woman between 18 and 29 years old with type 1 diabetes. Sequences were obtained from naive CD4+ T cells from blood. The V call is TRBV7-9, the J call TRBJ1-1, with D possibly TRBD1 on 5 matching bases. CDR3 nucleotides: TGTGCCAGCAGCTTTAGAGGGGACTCTGAAGCTTTCTTT. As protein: CASSFRGDSEAFF. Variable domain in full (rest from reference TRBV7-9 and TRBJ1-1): DTGVSQNPRHKITKRGQNVTFRCDPISEHNRLYWYRQTLGQGPEFLTYFQNEAQLEKSRLLSDRFSAERPKGSFSTLEIQRTEQGDSAMYLCASSFRGDSEAFFGQGTRLTVV.